A single TCR beta chain is shown here with its context. The sample originates from a study of T-cell reconstitution after alpha-beta-depleted transplantation in children. A TCRbeta library incorporating unique molecular identifiers was prepared. TCRdb used MiXCR to reprocess the PCR reads, holding one entry per CDR3 protein. The profile shows approximately 590,000 distinct CDR3 sequences, about 11% of them singletons. CDR3 size: 15 residues. The germline V gene encodes CDR1 DFQATT and CDR2 SNEGSKA (reference sequence). V was pared by 6 bases and J by 5 bases, with 23 bases between. The sequencing here drew on PBMCs from the stem cell graft donor, taken from the stem cell graft. This TCR derives from a human donor who donated a stem cell graft to a child with acute myeloid leukemia. This chain connects TRBV20-1 to TRBJ2-7; the D gene could be TRBD1 or TRBD2 (5 bases each). CDR3 coding DNA: TGCAGTGCCAACGTTGGGACGGGGCGAGGGGACGAGCAGTACTTC. Its protein is CSANVGTGRGDEQYF.